A single sample is the source of the 20 T cell receptor beta chains below, sequenced in a study of blood T cell repertoires in COVID-19. Assay: immunoSEQ multiplex PCR; the TCRdb copy retains only in-frame clones and omits some. This table has 45,000 to 70,000 clones, 85% to 90% appearing once. The sample consisted of peripheral blood. These receptors originate from a woman aged 55-69 years with COVID-19, enrolled during active disease.

The chain combines TRBV6-5 with TRBJ1-4; 8 bases align to TRBD1. This CDR3 has 13 amino acids. Germline V gene lookup returns CDR1 MNHEY and CDR2 SVGAGI. V lost 7 bases, J lost 3 bases, and 1 base stayed unmatched. This CDR3 reads CASNRGANEKLFF. CDR3 nucleotide sequence: TGTGCCAGCAACAGGGGGGCTAATGAAAAACTGTTTTTT.

This clone was recorded once. The chain is built from TRBV6-5 and TRBJ1-6; D remains ambiguous. V was shortened by 0 bases and J by 9 bases, with 6 bases between the two germline ends. CDR1 and CDR2 from the germline V gene are MNHEY and SVGAGI. The CDR3 runs to 13 residues. This CDR3 is CASSYSRVSPLHF. The CDR3, as DNA: TGTGCCAGCAGTTACTCCCGGGTTTCACCCCTCCACTTT.

The chain recombines TRBV30 with TRBJ1-4; D unresolved. The germline V gene has CDR1 GTSNPN and CDR2 SVGIG (reference sequence). The ends were cut back, 1 base at V and 8 bases at J, with 8 bases in the middle. The CDR3 is made up of 12 amino acids. Here the CDR3 reads CAWSERGEKLFF. The CDR3 DNA reads as TGTGCCTGGAGTGAGCGAGGCGAAAAACTGTTTTTT.

The rearrangement joins TRBV9 to TRBJ2-7; possibly TRBD2 for D (6 bases). Germline CDR1 is SGDLS and CDR2 is YYNGEE. The CDR3 length is 14 residues. The V gene lost 2 bases and the J gene lost 4 bases, with 13 bases spanning the gap. The chain's CDR3 is CASSVGTEMYEQYF. The CDR3 DNA reads as TGTGCCAGCAGCGTCGGGACTGAAATGTACGAGCAGTACTTC.

This clone came up a few times. The V gene is TRBV28, the J gene TRBJ1-5; possibly TRBD1 for D (5 bases). Germline lookup yields CDR1 MDHEN and CDR2 SYDVKM. The CDR3 is 16 residues long. The V and J ends lost 5 bases and 4 bases respectively, with 18 bases between them. CDR3 residues: CASSPPFSTVNQPQHF. CDR3 bases: TGTGCCAGCAGTCCCCCATTCTCGACAGTAAATCAGCCCCAGCATTTT.

J is TRBJ1-1 and V is TRBV6-5; D remains ambiguous. With 8 bases removed from V and 5 bases from J, the gap between germline ends came to 18 bases. The length of the CDR3 is 14 residues. The germline V gene has CDR1 MNHEY and CDR2 SVGAGI. CDR3 DNA sequence: TGTGCCAGCTCCCCAGCCGGGAGGGTTACTGAAGCTTTCTTT. Its protein product is CASSPAGRVTEAFF.

The V call is TRBV25-1, the J call TRBJ2-2, with D maybe TRBD1 (6 bases). Germline V gives CDR1 MGHDK, CDR2 SYGVNS. The CDR3 is 15 residues long. V gave up 1 base and J gave up 2 bases, with 8 bases separating them. In DNA form, the CDR3 reads TGTGCCAGCAGTGAATGGGGACACAACACCGGGGAGCTGTTTTTT. Translated: CASSEWGHNTGELFF.

The gene calls are TRBV9 and TRBJ2-5; a weak D match, TRBD1 (7 bases). Trimming pared 6 bases from V and 1 base from J, leaving 13 bases between. Per germline, CDR1 SGDLS and CDR2 YYNGEE. The length of the CDR3 is 14 residues. This chain's CDR3 is CASTQGGGQETQYF. The DNA for the CDR3 is TGTGCCAGCACCCAGGGGGGCGGCCAAGAGACCCAGTACTTC.

The CDR3 loop reads CASSNRVGGDSPLHF. The DNA of the CDR3 is TGTGCCAGTAGTAACCGGGTGGGGGGTGATTCACCCCTCCACTTT. J is TRBJ1-6 and V is TRBV19; D possibly corresponds to TRBD1 (5 bases). CDR1 LNHDA and CDR2 SQIVND come from the germline V gene (reference sequence). This CDR3 contains 15 residues. The germline V and J ends were trimmed by 4 bases and 8 bases, with 15 bases remaining between them. The full variable domain, rest sourced from reference TRBV19 and TRBJ1-6, is DGGITQSPKYLFRKEGQNVTLSCEQNLNHDAMYWYRQDPGQGLRLIYYSQIVNDFQKGDIAEGYSVSREKKESFPLTVTSAQKNPTAFYLCASSNRVGGDSPLHFGNGTRLTVT.

This rearrangement joins TRBV5-1 to TRBJ2-1; 12 bases match TRBD2. CDR1 and CDR2 (germline): SGHRS, YFSETQ. CDR3 size: 19 residues. Trimming at V came to 4 bases and at J to 0 bases, leaving 11 bases not matched to a gene. The CDR3 reads CASSTAGTSGRSSYNEQFF. The CDR3 DNA is TGCGCCAGCAGCACCGCTGGGACTAGCGGGCGGAGCTCCTACAATGAGCAGTTCTTC.

The rearrangement uses TRBV5-6 and TRBJ2-1, with TRBD2 identical over 11 bases. The V segment lost 4 bases and the J segment 4 bases; nucleotides outside the gene matches: 4. The CDR3 runs 15 residues. In germline, CDR1 is SGHDT, CDR2 YYEEEE. CDR3 protein: CASSITSGRYNEQFF. The CDR3 coding sequence is TGTGCCAGCAGCATAACTAGCGGGAGATACAATGAGCAGTTCTTC.

The chain couples TRBV5-1 to TRBJ2-5, with 10 nucleotides matching TRBD2. From germline, CDR1 is SGHRS and CDR2 YFSETQ. This CDR3 is 15 amino acids long. V shed 3 bases and J 5 bases; nucleotides not matched to a gene: 7. The CDR3 DNA is TGCGCCAGCAGCTCTACATTAGCGGGAGGTGAGACCCAGTACTTC. Translation gives CASSSTLAGGETQYF. Full variable domain (missing parts from reference TRBV5-1 and TRBJ2-5): KAGVTQTPRYLIKTRGQQVTLSCSPISGHRSVSWYQQTPGQGLQFLFEYFSETQRNKGNFPGRFSGRQFSNSRSEMNVSTLELGDSALYLCASSSTLAGGETQYFGPGTRLLVL.

The J gene is TRBJ2-2, the V gene TRBV2, with 8 bases identical to TRBD2. This CDR3 is 16 amino acids long. With V trimmed by 6 bases and J by 4 bases, 10 bases remained unmatched. Germline assignment: CDR1 SNHLY and CDR2 FYNNEI. CDR3 amino acids: CASSPGGLAGTGELFF. The CDR3 coding sequence is TGTGCCAGCAGCCCAGGCGGCCTAGCGGGCACCGGGGAGCTGTTTTTT.

This chain joins TRBV30 and TRBJ2-2; tentatively, D is TRBD1 (5 bases). Germline V gene lookup returns CDR1 GTSNPN and CDR2 SVGIG (reference sequence). With 6 bases removed from V and 5 bases from J, the gap between germline ends came to 13 bases. This CDR3 is 13 amino acids long. CDR3 DNA sequence: TGTGCCTGTAGAATCCAGGGTACCGGGGAGCTGTTTTTT. It codes for CACRIQGTGELFF.

The chain's CDR3 is CASSIARAGTGIMSTEAFF. CDR3 nucleotide sequence: TGTGCCAGTAGTATAGCTAGGGCCGGGACAGGGATTATGAGTACTGAAGCTTTCTTT. The rearrangement uses TRBV19 and TRBJ1-1, with TRBD1 matching over 9 bases. Germline V lookup: CDR1 LNHDA, CDR2 SQIVND (reference sequence). J gave up 5 bases and V 1 base, and 17 bases lay outside the gene matches. The length of the CDR3 is 19 residues.

The chain recombines TRBV6-6 with TRBJ1-5; possibly TRBD1 for D (5 bases). The CDR3 totals 12 residues. Germline values: CDR1 MNHNY, CDR2 SVGAGI (reference sequence). Trimming pared 6 bases from V and 7 bases from J, leaving 10 bases between. CDR3 sequence: CASRGGDQPQHF. The CDR3 DNA sequence: TGTGCCAGCAGGGGAGGGGACCAGCCCCAGCATTTT.

The chain carries TRBV30 and TRBJ2-5; D might be TRBD2 (6 bases). Trimming removed 3 bases from V and 7 bases from J, with 15 bases in between. The CDR3 spans 13 residues. Germline V gene sequence: CDR1 GTSNPN, CDR2 SVGIG (reference sequence). The CDR3, as DNA: TGTGCCTGGAGCGGTAGTCGGGGAGGGACCCAGTACTTC. Amino acids: CAWSGSRGGTQYF.

The J gene is TRBJ2-7, the V gene TRBV11-3; D remains ambiguous. V was pared by 6 bases and J by 6 bases, with 12 bases between. Germline CDR1 SGHNT, CDR2 YENEEA. This CDR3 region has 12 residues. CDR3 protein: CASSPNLAEQYF. Here the CDR3 DNA reads TGTGCCAGCAGTCCGAACCTGGCCGAGCAGTACTTC.

The rearrangement links TRBV5-1 to TRBJ1-5, with 9 nucleotides matching TRBD1. V lost 3 bases, J lost 4 bases, and 2 bases stayed unmatched. There are 14 residues in the CDR3. Germline CDR1 reads SGHRS; CDR2 reads YFSETQ. The CDR3 DNA follows: TGCGCCAGCAGCTGGACAGGGGTGAATCAGCCCCAGCATTTT. Its translation is CASSWTGVNQPQHF.

This chain links TRBV2 with TRBJ2-7, with 7 bases aligning to TRBD1. V dropped 6 bases and J dropped 3; count of bases not matched to a gene: 11. Germline CDR1 is SNHLY and CDR2 is FYNNEI. This CDR3 has 15 residues. The CDR3 nucleotides read TGTGCCAGCAGGAGGGACAGACGTTTGGGCTACGAGCAGTACTTC. Translated: CASRRDRRLGYEQYF.